This T cell receptor (beta chain) emerged from a study of blood T cell repertoires in COVID-19. Produced via immunoSEQ multiplex PCR; TCRdb's table is partial and in-frame only. The table includes 20,000 to 25,000 clones, 91% detected once. There are 14 residues in the CDR3. The V segment lost 10 bases and the J segment 5 bases; nucleotides outside the gene matches: 8. Germline-derived CDR1 and CDR2 are LNHDA and SQIVND (reference sequence). The chain links TRBV19 to TRBJ1-4; 9 nucleotides align to TRBD1. Material for sequencing was peripheral blood. This TCR was sampled from a human donor in a cohort sampled during active COVID-19. Here the CDR3 DNA reads TGTGCCACCGCGGACAGGGGAGGGAATGAAAAACTGTTTTTT. This sequence encodes CATADRGGNEKLFF.